One and the same sample provided the 29 T cell receptor beta chains below, sequenced in a study of early stage breast cancer tumors. The data were produced by immunoSEQ multiplex PCR, yet TCRdb's version contains in-frame clones alone and is incomplete. The sample has more than 60,000 clones, more than 65% seen once; the top ten hold more than 3%. Material for sequencing was blood. The receptors originated from a person in their sixties with breast cancer.

The chain is built from TRBV15 and TRBJ1-6; D gene unclear. The V and J ends lost 1 base and 9 bases respectively, with 19 bases between them. CDR1 and CDR2 from the germline V gene are LNHNV and YYDKDF (reference sequence). The CDR3 is made up of 17 amino acids. The CDR3 nucleotides read TGTGCCACCAGCAGAGTTCGTGGCGGCTATTTTTCTTCACCCCTCCACTTT. Translation gives CATSRVRGGYFSSPLHF.

The chain employs TRBV11-1 and TRBJ2-3; D gene unclear. There are 12 residues in the CDR3. V was trimmed by 6 bases and J by 2 bases, leaving 6 bases between them. CDR1 SGHAT and CDR2 FQDESV come from the germline V gene (reference sequence). DNA for the CDR3: TGTGCCAGCAGAAGGGACACAGATACGCAGTATTTT. Translated, it gives CASRRDTDTQYF. Filled out from reference TRBV11-1 and TRBJ2-3, the complete variable domain reads EAEVAQSPRYKITEKSQAVAFWCDPISGHATLYWYRQILGQGPELLVQFQDESVVDDSQLPKDRFSAERLKGVDSTLKIQPAELGDSAMYLCASRRDTDTQYFGPGTRLTVL.

This chain uses TRBV2 with TRBJ2-1; D gene ambiguous. CDR1 SNHLY and CDR2 FYNNEI come from the germline V gene. Trimming took off 1 base at V and 10 bases at J, with 8 bases between the two ends. The CDR3 is 12 residues long. The CDR3, as DNA: TGTGCCAGCAGTGAAGAATGGTCAGAGCAGTTCTTC. Its protein product is CASSEEWSEQFF.

The chain combines TRBV19 with TRBJ2-2; D ambiguous. The CDR3 runs 12 residues. Germline values: CDR1 LNHDA, CDR2 SQIVND (reference sequence). The germline V and J ends were trimmed by 7 bases and 6 bases, with 9 bases remaining between them. CDR3 loop: CASTRVAGELFF. Here the CDR3 DNA reads TGTGCCAGTACCCGGGTGGCCGGGGAGCTGTTTTTT. The full variable domain, with the rest looked up from reference TRBV19 and TRBJ2-2, is DGGITQSPKYLFRKEGQNVTLSCEQNLNHDAMYWYRQDPGQGLRLIYYSQIVNDFQKGDIAEGYSVSREKKESFPLTVTSAQKNPTAFYLCASTRVAGELFFGEGSRLTVL.

The rearrangement joins TRBV7-3 to TRBJ2-1, with D perhaps TRBD2 (6 bases). The CDR3 runs 14 residues. V lost 0 bases, J lost 5 bases, and 8 bases lay in between. The germline V gene encodes CDR1 SGHTA and CDR2 FQGTGA. CDR3 nucleotides: TGTGCCAGCAGCTTAACAGCTAGCGACAATGAGCAGTTCTTC. Translating it yields CASSLTASDNEQFF.

This chain uses TRBV18 with TRBJ2-1, with 10 positions matching TRBD2. The CDR3 loop spans 17 amino acids. In germline, CDR1 is KGHSH, CDR2 LQKENI. V was pared by 1 base and J by 5 bases, with 8 bases of the junction left unmatched. CDR3 amino acids: CASSPRLAGVIDNEQFF. CDR3 nucleotide sequence: TGTGCCAGCTCACCACGCCTAGCGGGAGTCATCGACAATGAGCAGTTCTTC.

The CDR3 sequence: CASSVTGLNTDTQYF. The CDR3 DNA is TGTGCCAGCAGCGTAACCGGACTAAATACAGATACGCAGTATTTT. J is TRBJ2-3 and V is TRBV9; maybe TRBD2 (6 bases). CDR1 is SGDLS and CDR2 is YYNGEE in the germline V gene. CDR3 size: 15 residues. The V and J ends lost 1 base and 3 bases respectively, with 12 bases between them. Together with reference TRBV9 and TRBJ2-3, the CDR3 gives the full variable domain: DSGVTQTPKHLITATGQRVTLRCSPRSGDLSVYWYQQSLDQGLQFLIQYYNGEERAKGNILERFSAQQFPDLHSELNLSSLELGDSALYFCASSVTGLNTDTQYFGPGTRLTVL.

The chain has TRBV5-5 and TRBJ2-3, with TRBD1 as a possible D gene (6 bases). Germline CDR1 SGHKS, CDR2 YYEKEE (reference sequence). The CDR3 loop spans 15 amino acids. The V gene lost 5 bases and the J gene lost 4 bases, with 17 bases spanning the gap. For the CDR3, the DNA is TGTGCCAGCAGTTTGCTTCCCACAGGGTCAGATACGCAGTATTTT. Residues: CASSLLPTGSDTQYF.

This chain links TRBV30 with TRBJ1-4; TRBD1 is a possible D gene (5 bases). The CDR3 is 15 amino acids. Trimming removed 2 bases from V and 5 bases from J, with 15 bases in between. Germline values: CDR1 GTSNPN, CDR2 SVGIG (reference sequence). The CDR3 here is CAWSPEQVPNEKLFF. DNA for the CDR3: TGTGCCTGGAGTCCGGAACAGGTCCCGAATGAAAAACTGTTTTTT. Full variable domain (rest looked up from reference TRBV30 and TRBJ1-4): SQTIHQWPATLVQPVGSPLSLECTVEGTSNPNLYWYRQAAGRGLQLLFYSVGIGQISSEVPQNLSASRPQDRQFILSSKKLLLSDSGFYLCAWSPEQVPNEKLFFGSGTQLSVL.

V usage is TRBV16 and J usage is TRBJ2-7; D uncertain. Germline V gene lookup returns CDR1 KGHSY and CDR2 FQNENV. V was clipped by 0 bases and J by 0 bases, with 3 bases between them. CDR3 length equals 13 residues. The CDR3 reads CASSQSVSYEQYF. In DNA, the CDR3 is TGTGCCAGCAGCCAATCCGTCTCCTACGAGCAGTACTTC.

The V call is TRBV28, the J call TRBJ1-5, with TRBD1 as a possible D gene (6 bases). This CDR3 has 16 residues. V dropped 2 bases and J dropped 4 bases, with 15 bases sitting between them. Germline lookup yields CDR1 MDHEN and CDR2 SYDVKM. The CDR3 coding sequence is TGTGCCAGCAGTTTAGTGGGGGCAGGGGCTAATCAGCCCCAGCATTTT. It codes for CASSLVGAGANQPQHF.

The chain combines TRBV19 with TRBJ2-3; 8 nucleotides match TRBD1. The CDR3 consists of 15 residues. Germline values: CDR1 LNHDA, CDR2 SQIVND (reference sequence). With V trimmed by 4 bases and J by 2 bases, 5 bases remained unmatched. In DNA, the CDR3 is TGTGCCAGTAGTAGACTGGGACAGGACACAGATACGCAGTATTTT. It encodes CASSRLGQDTDTQYF.

This clone is a singleton in its sample. The chain combines TRBV28 with TRBJ1-5; possibly TRBD1 for D (6 bases). Trimming stripped 1 base from V and 4 bases from J, with 11 bases between. Germline V CDR1 and CDR2: MDHEN, SYDVKM. CDR3 length equals 15 residues. The CDR3 is CASSLSRTGNQPQHF. The CDR3 region has the DNA TGTGCCAGCAGTTTATCCCGTACAGGGAATCAGCCCCAGCATTTT.

The rearrangement links TRBV30 to TRBJ2-7; 8 bases are a match to TRBD1. With V trimmed by 1 base and J by 6 bases, 11 bases remained unmatched. The germline gives CDR1 GTSNPN, CDR2 SVGIG (reference sequence). The CDR3 runs 15 residues. The CDR3 coding sequence is TGTGCCTGGAGTGGACAGGGGAATTTAGTGGGCGAGCAGTACTTC. Translating gives CAWSGQGNLVGEQYF.

Of note for this clone: It is unclear where the CDR3 begins or ends on the DNA, so no DNA is shown, and the CDR3 is as TCRdb lists it. This chain links TRBV6-1 with TRBJ2-2; TRBD2 is taken as the D call from the table, unchecked against the DNA. Inclusive of both ends, the CDR3 amounts to 15 amino acids. Germline V gene lookup returns CDR1 MNHNS and CDR2 SASEGT. CDR3 sequence reads: CASILGRPNTGELFF.

The V gene is TRBV19, the J gene TRBJ1-1; TRBD1 might be the D (6 bases). Trimming left V 6 bases short and J 0 bases short, with 14 bases between. The germline gives CDR1 LNHDA, CDR2 SQIVND (reference sequence). The CDR3 extends over 15 amino acids. Here the CDR3 DNA reads TGTGCCAGTAGAGACCCGGGACACTTGAACACTGAAGCTTTCTTT. It specifies CASRDPGHLNTEAFF.

This clone appeared once. This chain connects TRBV6-5 to TRBJ2-1, with 11 bases fitting TRBD2. The CDR3 loop spans 15 amino acids. Germline V gene data show CDR1 as MNHEY and CDR2 as SVGAGI. The V gene end was trimmed by 1 base and the J gene end by 9 bases; junction bases not matched to a gene: 5. Here the CDR3 reads CASSYFTSGSGEQFF. The CDR3 DNA follows: TGTGCCAGCAGTTACTTTACTAGCGGGAGCGGTGAGCAGTTCTTC.

V gene TRBV19 combines with J gene TRBJ1-2; D is undetermined. Germline V gives CDR1 LNHDA, CDR2 SQIVND (reference sequence). The CDR3 totals 12 residues. The V gene lost 8 bases and the J gene lost 3 bases, with 10 bases spanning the gap. The CDR3 protein is CASESRDYGYTF. In nucleotides, the CDR3 is TGTGCCAGTGAGTCAAGGGACTATGGCTACACCTTC.

V is TRBV10-3 and J is TRBJ2-3; the D call may be TRBD1 or TRBD2 (5 bases each). Germline V gene lookup returns CDR1 ENHRY and CDR2 SYGVKD. V lost 1 base and J 1 base, leaving 6 bases between the germline ends. This CDR3 contains 14 residues. The CDR3 loop reads CAISELGGTDTQYF. CDR3 nucleotide sequence: TGTGCCATCAGTGAGTTGGGGGGCACAGATACGCAGTATTTT.

The chain couples TRBV29-1 to TRBJ1-1; D is uncertain. Deletions cut 3 bases from V and 11 bases from J, with 22 bases between. This CDR3 contains 14 residues. Germline assignment: CDR1 SQVTM and CDR2 ANQGSEA. For the CDR3, the DNA is TGCAGCGTTGATGACGAATTGACACGGGAGATGGCTTTCTTT. Encoded protein: CSVDDELTREMAFF.

This chain uses TRBV10-3 with TRBJ1-3, with 11 nucleotides matching TRBD1. V dropped 6 bases and J dropped 3; count of bases not matched to a gene: 1. Germline assignment: CDR1 ENHRY and CDR2 SYGVKD. The CDR3 consists of 14 residues. CDR3 sequence: CAIRGQGVGNTIYF. CDR3 nucleotide sequence: TGTGCCATCAGGGGACAGGGGGTTGGAAACACCATATATTTT.

The chain carries TRBV14 and TRBJ2-1; 13 bases are shared with TRBD2. CDR1 and CDR2 (germline): SGHDN, FVKESK. CDR3 size: 16 residues. The J segment lost 7 bases and the V segment lost 4 bases, leaving 7 bases of the junction unmatched. This CDR3 is CASSLTTSGRLNEQFF. The CDR3 DNA is TGTGCCAGCAGCCTAACGACTAGCGGGAGGCTAAATGAGCAGTTCTTC.

The table lists this clone with a few counts. V gene TRBV19 combines with J gene TRBJ2-2; TRBD2 is a possible D gene (6 bases). The CDR3 totals 14 residues. Trimming shortened V by 6 bases and J by 1 base, and 9 bases separated the two germline ends. Germline V gene data show CDR1 as LNHDA and CDR2 as SQIVND (reference sequence). Written as DNA, the CDR3 is TGTGCCAGTAGCGCGCGGGGGAACACCGGGGAGCTGTTTTTT. Translating gives CASSARGNTGELFF.

V and J are TRBV7-9 and TRBJ2-2, with D possibly being TRBD1 or TRBD2 (5 bases each). Germline values: CDR1 SEHNR, CDR2 FQNEAQ (reference sequence). Trimming removed 5 bases from V and 4 bases from J, with 14 bases in between. The CDR3 runs to 15 residues. The CDR3 sequence: CASSAPPGPTGELFF. The CDR3 DNA sequence: TGTGCCAGCAGCGCCCCTCCGGGACCCACCGGGGAGCTGTTTTTT.

V gene TRBV19 combines with J gene TRBJ1-2, with D perhaps TRBD1 (6 bases). This CDR3 is built from 13 residues. The ends were cut back, 5 bases at V and 10 bases at J, with 17 bases in the middle. In germline, CDR1 is LNHDA, CDR2 SQIVND (reference sequence). CDR3 residues: CASSASGAGVYTF. The CDR3 bases are TGTGCCAGTAGTGCCTCAGGGGCAGGCGTCTACACCTTC.

The chain uses TRBV4-2 and TRBJ2-7, with 9 bases identical to TRBD2. The CDR3 has 15 residues. Trimming cost V 0 bases and J 2 bases; bases outside gene matches: 2. The V gene's germline CDR1 is LGHNA and CDR2 YNFKEQ. CDR3 residues: CASSQESSGTYEQYF. CDR3 bases: TGTGCCAGCAGCCAAGAGTCTAGCGGGACCTACGAGCAGTACTTC.

The chain combines TRBV4-2 with TRBJ2-3; D ambiguous. Germline V gene lookup returns CDR1 LGHNA and CDR2 YNFKEQ. The CDR3 sequence is 8 residues long. Trimming removed 9 bases at V and 5 bases at J, with 0 bases between. The CDR3: CARDTQYF. The DNA of the CDR3 is TGTGCCAGAGATACGCAGTATTTT.

The V call is TRBV21-1, the J call TRBJ2-3; TRBD1, the table's D call, was not compared with the DNA. TRBV21-1 is a pseudogene locus. There are 20 residues in the CDR3. CDR3 residues: CASSFRTNPPRTEHTDTQYF. Written as DNA, the CDR3 is TGTGCCAGCAGTTTCAGAACAAATCCTCCCCGGACAGAACACACAGATACGCAGTATTTT.

V gene TRBV30 combines with J gene TRBJ2-3; 9 bases agree with TRBD2. The CDR3 is 18 amino acids. Unmatched junction bases numbered 16, after V lost 5 bases and J lost 1 base. CDR1 and CDR2 (germline): GTSNPN, SVGIG (reference sequence). The CDR3 DNA sequence: TGTGCCTGGTCCACCTGGGGTTGGCGGGAGGGTCGCACAGATACGCAGTATTTT. This codes for CAWSTWGWREGRTDTQYF. The full variable domain, in which reference TRBV30 and TRBJ2-3 provide the parts outside the CDR3, is SQTIHQWPATLVQPVGSPLSLECTVEGTSNPNLYWYRQAAGRGLQLLFYSVGIGQISSEVPQNLSASRPQDRQFILSSKKLLLSDSGFYLCAWSTWGWREGRTDTQYFGPGTRLTVL.